This T cell receptor (beta chain) derives from a study of beta chain features in type 1 diabetes. Every isolated RNA sample was fully reverse transcribed, so sequencing captured expressed TCRB transcripts. Repertoires were generated with immunoSEQ multiplex PCR, while TCRdb's copy carries only in-frame clones and drops some. Of 250,000 to 400,000 clones in the sample, 13% to 15% were seen once. Notes on the study in general: Equally in patients and controls, shorter templates might have been favored by PCR.

CD45RO/CCR7/CD25/CD127/CD95/CD27 separated CD4+ naive, central memory, regulatory and stem cell-like memory cells by sorting. Comment on this clone: What it binds is unknown.

This TCR was sampled from a man aged 25 to 45 in good health. Material for sequencing was central memory CD4+ T cells from blood.

As DNA, the CDR3 is TGCGCCAGCAGCCAAGGTGCTAGCGGGAAGCTTTCTAGCACAGATACGCAGTATTTT. It yields the protein CASSQGASGKLSSTDTQYF. The chain uses TRBV4-1 and TRBJ2-3, with 9 bases matching TRBD2. With V trimmed by 1 base and J by 0 bases, 11 bases remained unmatched. CDR1 and CDR2 from the germline V gene are MGHRA and YSYEKL. The CDR3 is 19 amino acids.